This entry lists 17 T cell receptor beta chains sequenced from one sample in a study of cytomegalovirus exposure and HLA in healthy donors. The primer mix had 60 Vbeta and 13 Jbeta primers. Libraries were prepared by immunoSEQ multiplex PCR; TCRdb keeps only in-frame clonotypes and omits some of them. The table has around 140,000 clones, 60% to 85% seen once. Sequencing used PBMCs. These receptor sequences come from a woman under 30 in good health and CMV-seronegative.

This chain joins TRBV11-2 and TRBJ1-3; the D is unclear. Germline values: CDR1 SGHAT, CDR2 FQNNGV. The CDR3 extends over 16 amino acids. V lost 4 bases and J lost 2, with 15 bases in between. As DNA, the CDR3 is TGTGCCAGCAGCTCCCAAGAGGGCGTTACTGGAAACACCATATATTTT. Translated: CASSSQEGVTGNTIYF.

The chain recombines TRBV27 with TRBJ1-4; TRBD1 aligns across 7 bases. The CDR3 length is 14 residues. Germline lookup yields CDR1 MNHEY and CDR2 SMNVEV (reference sequence). The junction had 10 bases not matched to a gene; V was cut back by 7 bases and J by 8 bases. Here the CDR3 DNA reads TGTGCCAGCACCTACACAGGGGAGGTCGAAAAACTGTTTTTT. Its translation is CASTYTGEVEKLFF.

The V and J genes are TRBV5-6 and TRBJ2-1, with 7 bases identical to TRBD1. CDR1 is SGHDT and CDR2 is YYEEEE in the germline V gene. This CDR3 is 14 amino acids long. V shed 0 bases, J shed 5 bases, and the junction held 2 bases outside the gene matches. The CDR3 DNA sequence: TGTGCCAGCAGCTTGGTCGACAGGGACAATGAGCAGTTCTTC. Its protein is CASSLVDRDNEQFF. The entire variable domain, with the rest obtained from reference TRBV5-6 and TRBJ2-1, is as follows: DAGVTQSPTHLIKTRGQQVTLRCSPKSGHDTVSWYQQALGQGPQFIFQYYEEEERQRGNFPDRFSGHQFPNYSSELNVNALLLGDSALYLCASSLVDRDNEQFFGPGTRLTVL.

The V gene is TRBV6-1, the J gene TRBJ2-7; a possible D gene is TRBD2 (6 bases). This CDR3 region has 11 residues. V was trimmed by 10 bases and J by 6 bases, leaving 13 bases between them. Germline loops: CDR1 MNHNS, CDR2 SASEGT. CDR3 in DNA: TGTGCCACCCGAGCCGGGGGCGAGCAGTACTTC. This gives the protein CATRAGGEQYF.

The rearrangement links TRBV30 to TRBJ2-7; the match to TRBD2 covers 10 bases. Germline V gives CDR1 GTSNPN, CDR2 SVGIG (reference sequence). This CDR3 comprises 14 residues. V lost 1 base to trimming and J lost 9 bases; unmatched junction nucleotides: 9. The CDR3, as DNA: TGTGCCTGGAGTGACACTAGCGGGGTACTACGGCAGTACTTC. Translation gives CAWSDTSGVLRQYF. Variable domain in full (rest from reference TRBV30 and TRBJ2-7): SQTIHQWPATLVQPVGSPLSLECTVEGTSNPNLYWYRQAAGRGLQLLFYSVGIGQISSEVPQNLSASRPQDRQFILSSKKLLLSDSGFYLCAWSDTSGVLRQYFGPGTRLTVT.

This clone was observed a handful of times. V usage is TRBV5-1 and J usage is TRBJ2-1, with 9 bases aligning to TRBD2. The CDR3 is 17 residues long. The J segment lost 6 bases and the V segment lost 1 base, leaving 11 bases of the junction unmatched. CDR1 is SGHRS and CDR2 is YFSETQ in the germline V gene. In DNA form, the CDR3 reads TGCGCCAGCAGCTTGTTCGCCTTAGCGGGGGACCTCAATGAGCAGTTCTTC. Encoded protein: CASSLFALAGDLNEQFF.

The chain has TRBV7-8 and TRBJ2-2; TRBD2 might be the D (5 bases). CDR3 length equals 17 residues. Trimming removed 0 bases at V and 2 bases at J, with 13 bases between. The V gene's germline CDR1 is SGHVS and CDR2 FQNEAQ. The CDR3 nucleotides read TGTGCCAGCAGCTTAGCATCTTCGGGATTTAACACCGGGGAGCTGTTTTTT. The encoded protein is CASSLASSGFNTGELFF.

The V gene is TRBV19, the J gene TRBJ2-1, with a weak D call TRBD1 (8 bases). The CDR3 extends over 15 amino acids. V was cut by 9 bases and J by 0 bases, with 15 bases left in between. CDR1 and CDR2 (germline): LNHDA, SQIVND (reference sequence). CDR3 amino acids: CASRNRGGSYNEQFF. In DNA form, the CDR3 reads TGTGCCAGCCGGAACAGGGGGGGCTCCTACAATGAGCAGTTCTTC.

V gene TRBV5-8 combines with J gene TRBJ2-5; D remains ambiguous. Per the germline V gene, CDR1 is SGHTS and CDR2 is YDEGEE. V was trimmed by 1 base and J by 5 bases, leaving 6 bases between them. CDR3 length: 12 residues. CDR3: CASSLTRETQYF. The DNA for the CDR3 is TGTGCCAGCAGCTTGACTCGGGAGACCCAGTACTTC.

V usage is TRBV5-4 and J usage is TRBJ1-2; D is undetermined. V shed 0 bases and J shed 2 bases, with 11 bases lying between them. Germline CDR1 and CDR2: SGHNT and YYREEE (reference sequence). CDR3 length: 15 amino acids. As DNA, the CDR3 is TGTGCCAGCAGCTTGGAGGCAGAGGGAAACTATGGCTACACCTTC. Translated, it gives CASSLEAEGNYGYTF.

The rearrangement uses TRBV25-1 and TRBJ2-1; no reliable D call. Germline V gives CDR1 MGHDK, CDR2 SYGVNS. The CDR3 loop spans 11 amino acids. Trimming left V 6 bases short and J 4 bases short, with 4 bases between. The CDR3 coding sequence is TGTGCCAGCAGCTCGTACAATGAGCAGTTCTTC. Its translation: CASSSYNEQFF.

The rearrangement links TRBV21-1 to TRBJ2-6; the table gives TRBD1 as D, unverified against the DNA. TRBV21-1 is tagged as a pseudogene. The CDR3 extends over 17 amino acids. CDR3: CASSKWRQGSGANVLTF. The DNA for the CDR3 is TGTGCCAGCAGCAAATGGCGACAGGGGTCTGGGGCCAACGTCCTGACTTTC.

This chain connects TRBV7-2 to TRBJ2-7; D is possibly TRBD2 (6 bases). With 8 bases removed from V and 2 bases from J, the gap between germline ends came to 13 bases. The CDR3 extends over 13 amino acids. Per the germline V gene, CDR1 is SGHTA and CDR2 is FQGNSA. The CDR3 nucleotides are TGTGCCAGCTCAAGGGAGGAGACCTACGAGCAGTACTTC. Translated: CASSREETYEQYF.

The chain joins TRBV5-1 to TRBJ1-2; D uncertain. The V gene lost 4 bases and the J gene lost 1 base, with 11 bases spanning the gap. The V gene's germline CDR1 is SGHRS and CDR2 YFSETQ. This CDR3 is built from 14 residues. CDR3 DNA sequence: TGCGCCAGCAGCCCTGGGCAGGTTAACTATGGCTACACCTTC. Its translation is CASSPGQVNYGYTF.

The chain employs TRBV16 and TRBJ2-3; a weak D match, TRBD2 (5 bases). Germline assignment: CDR1 KGHSY and CDR2 FQNENV. V was shortened by 3 bases and J by 4 bases, with 14 bases between the two germline ends. The CDR3 contains 15 residues. CDR3 amino acids: CASSQGPGSSDTQYF. CDR3 sequence (DNA): TGTGCCAGCAGCCAGGGTCCGGGATCTTCAGATACGCAGTATTTT.

This clone is a singleton in its sample. The rearrangement links TRBV18 to TRBJ1-2; 7 bases align to TRBD1. CDR1 and CDR2 from the germline V gene are KGHSH and LQKENI. The V gene end was trimmed by 1 base and the J gene end by 4 bases; junction bases not matched to a gene: 6. The CDR3 loop spans 15 amino acids. CDR3 sequence reads: CASSPRQGDVYGYTF. The CDR3 region has the DNA TGTGCCAGCTCACCACGCCAGGGGGATGTCTATGGCTACACCTTC.

To note about this clone: A junction end diverges from the germline sequence, so it may reflect a read error. The chain combines TRBV2 with TRBJ1-2, with D hard to call. Germline V gene data show CDR1 as SNHLY and CDR2 as FYNNEI. This CDR3 spans 10 amino acids. CDR3 protein: CVSSAGDYSF. The DNA of the CDR3 is TGTGTCAGCAGTGCAGGAGACTATTCCTTC.